The present TCR beta chain was sequenced within a study of control samples from healthy donors and cancer patients. Trimming left V 4 bases short and J 3 bases short, with 15 bases between. The germline gives CDR1 DFQATT, CDR2 SNEGSKA (reference sequence). There are 14 residues in the CDR3. TCRdb's copy holds only in-frame clones and misses some; the assay was immunoSEQ multiplex PCR. The sample shows about 98,000 clones, around 80% of them seen only once. Material: blood. This chain links TRBV20-1 with TRBJ1-2; D is unclear. This TCR was recovered from a man aged 60 to 75 in good health. CDR3 in DNA: TGCAGTGCTATTGAGCAGAAAACCTACTATGGCTACACCTTC. Translated, it gives CSAIEQKTYYGYTF.